Below, 30 T cell receptor beta chains from the same sample are listed, as sequenced in a study of T cell responses to AZD1222 COVID-19 vaccine (dated by TCRdb to the early 2020s). The label giving this sample's time point can be read as: baseline before first vaccination. The sample's treatment or condition label, decoded: meningococcal conjugate vaccine given as trial control. The library was made by the immunoSEQ multiplex PCR assay. Imported from immuneACCESS, the table was reduced by TCRdb to in-frame sequences with V and J called. These copies leave out some clones; in studies compared against another copy, an unresolved V gene accounts for under half, and the cause of the remainder is not known. The sample profile shows 200,000 to 250,000 clones; under 95% of them were found once. About 1% of the sample belongs to the ten largest clones. The input for sequencing was peripheral blood, taken on day 0 of MenACWY control vaccination. The source of these receptors is an adult in good health.

This chain joins TRBV4-3 and TRBJ2-1; D call uncertain. Trimming removed 0 bases at V and 1 base at J, with 10 bases between. Germline-derived CDR1 and CDR2 are LGHNA and YSLEER. CDR3 length equals 16 residues. The CDR3 DNA follows: TGCGCCAGCAGCCAAGATTTTAGTGAGTCCTACAATGAGCAGTTCTTC. Protein product: CASSQDFSESYNEQFF.

The chain joins TRBV7-2 to TRBJ2-7; D remains unclear. The germline gives CDR1 SGHTA, CDR2 FQGNSA. This CDR3 has 14 amino acids. V was trimmed by 6 bases and J by 4 bases, leaving 16 bases between them. The chain's CDR3 is CASREHGQQYEQYF. The CDR3 nucleotides are TGTGCCAGCAGGGAACACGGGCAGCAGTACGAGCAGTACTTC.

The J gene is TRBJ2-5, the V gene TRBV7-2; TRBD2 agrees at 7 bases. The junction had 12 bases not matched to a gene; V was cut back by 7 bases and J by 4 bases. Looked up from germline, CDR1 is SGHTA and CDR2 is FQGNSA. The CDR3 has 15 amino acids. The CDR3 is CASINGPSGGETQYF. In nucleotides, the CDR3 is TGTGCCAGCATCAACGGCCCTAGCGGCGGAGAGACCCAGTACTTC.

The rearrangement uses TRBV3-1 (or the pseudogene TRBV3-2) and TRBJ2-4; 11 nucleotides agree with TRBD2. The germline CDR1 and CDR2 sequences are LGHDT and YNNKEL (reference sequence). CDR3 length equals 16 residues. The V gene end was trimmed by 6 bases and the J gene end by 4 bases; junction bases not matched to a gene: 8. CDR3 protein: CASRPSGTSGKNIQYF. CDR3 sequence (DNA): TGTGCCAGCAGGCCGTCCGGGACTAGCGGTAAAAACATTCAGTACTTC.

The rearrangement uses TRBV13 and TRBJ1-1; D not certain. The germline V gene encodes CDR1 PRHDT and CDR2 FYEKMQ (reference sequence). V was cut by 5 bases and J by 8 bases, with 12 bases left in between. The CDR3 sequence is 12 residues long. DNA for the CDR3: TGTGCCAGCAGCGCCTACCGGTACGAAGCTTTCTTT. This encodes CASSAYRYEAFF. Looking up the rest from reference TRBV13 and TRBJ1-1 gives the full variable domain: AAGVIQSPRHLIKEKRETATLKCYPIPRHDTVYWYQQGPGQDPQFLISFYEKMQSDKGSIPDRFSAQQFSDYHSELNMSSLELGDSALYFCASSAYRYEAFFGQGTRLTVV.

The chain is built from TRBV7-2 and TRBJ2-7; TRBD1 agrees at 8 bases. Germline values: CDR1 SGHTA, CDR2 FQGNSA. Trimming removed 2 bases from V and 5 bases from J; junction bases left unmatched: 8. The CDR3 is 15 residues long. The CDR3 region has the DNA TGTGCCAGCAGCTTACAAGGGGCAGGGGGCGACGAGCAGTACTTC. Its protein is CASSLQGAGGDEQYF.

V and J are TRBV19 and TRBJ1-2; D unresolved. The V and J ends lost 4 bases and 12 bases respectively, with 15 bases between them. Looked up from germline, CDR1 is LNHDA and CDR2 is SQIVND (reference sequence). The CDR3 runs to 12 residues. The DNA of the CDR3 is TGTGCCAGTAGTAACCCCGAAGGGTTCCACACCTTC. This codes for CASSNPEGFHTF.

The chain combines TRBV6-5 with TRBJ1-1, with D hard to call. The germline V and J ends were trimmed by 8 bases and 2 bases, with 15 bases remaining between them. This CDR3 region has 14 residues. Germline CDR1 MNHEY, CDR2 SVGAGI. CDR3 protein: CASALVRSNTEAFF. Written as DNA, the CDR3 is TGTGCCAGCGCATTAGTCCGTTCCAACACTGAAGCTTTCTTT.

The gene calls are TRBV3-1 (or the pseudogene TRBV3-2) and TRBJ1-5; D is uncertain. V was trimmed by 4 bases and J by 4 bases, leaving 11 bases between them. The CDR3 extends over 14 amino acids. Germline V lookup: CDR1 LGHDT, CDR2 YNNKEL (reference sequence). The CDR3 region is CASSPGLSNQPQHF. As DNA, the CDR3 is TGTGCCAGCAGCCCGGGCCTGAGTAATCAGCCCCAGCATTTT.

A single count supports this clone. The chain links TRBV5-5 to TRBJ2-2; D gene uncertain. The V end lost 0 bases, the J end lost 5 bases, and 8 bases lay between the germline ends. Germline CDR1 is SGHKS and CDR2 is YYEKEE (reference sequence). The CDR3 is made up of 14 amino acids. This chain's CDR3 is CASSLGTGTGELFF. CDR3 coding DNA: TGTGCCAGCAGCTTGGGGACGGGTACCGGGGAGCTGTTTTTT.

The sample holds one count of this clone. J is TRBJ2-3 and V is TRBV28; D gene ambiguous. Germline CDR1 is MDHEN and CDR2 is SYDVKM. This CDR3 is built from 13 residues. The germline V and J ends were trimmed by 7 bases and 2 bases, with 10 bases remaining between them. The CDR3 spells CASKKGNTDTQYF. CDR3 nucleotide sequence: TGTGCCAGCAAGAAGGGTAACACAGATACGCAGTATTTT.

The V gene is TRBV7-9, the J gene TRBJ2-2; no reliable D call. The CDR3 is made up of 14 amino acids. Trimming left V 5 bases short and J 2 bases short, with 9 bases between. CDR1 is SEHNR and CDR2 is FQNEAQ in the germline V gene (reference sequence). CDR3 amino acids: CASSPRANTGELFF. In DNA form, the CDR3 reads TGTGCCAGCAGCCCCCGGGCCAACACCGGGGAGCTGTTTTTT.

The chain joins TRBV4-1 to TRBJ1-5, with D hard to call. V was trimmed by 0 bases and J by 3 bases, leaving 3 bases between them. Germline CDR1 is MGHRA and CDR2 is YSYEKL. This CDR3 comprises 13 residues. CDR3 sequence: CASSQDTNQPQHF. DNA for the CDR3: TGCGCCAGCAGCCAAGATACCAATCAGCCCCAGCATTTT.

V and J are TRBV5-6 and TRBJ1-2; D remains ambiguous. V dropped 0 bases and J dropped 7 bases, with 19 bases sitting between them. The CDR3 spans 16 residues. Germline CDR1 and CDR2: SGHDT and YYEEEE. CDR3 coding DNA: TGTGCCAGCAGCTTGGCTTCAGGCGCAAGGAGTGTTGGCTACACCTTC. Protein product: CASSLASGARSVGYTF. Complete variable domain (other parts from reference TRBV5-6 and TRBJ1-2): DAGVTQSPTHLIKTRGQQVTLRCSPKSGHDTVSWYQQALGQGPQFIFQYYEEEERQRGNFPDRFSGHQFPNYSSELNVNALLLGDSALYLCASSLASGARSVGYTFGSGTRLTVV.

This clone was seen a few times. The chain employs TRBV6-6 and TRBJ2-5; D remains ambiguous. The CDR3 extends over 11 amino acids. V was cut by 5 bases and J by 1 base, with 2 bases left in between. Germline V CDR1 and CDR2: MNHNY, SVGAGI (reference sequence). The chain's CDR3 is CASSTQETQYF. In nucleotides, the CDR3 is TGTGCCAGCAGTACCCAAGAGACCCAGTACTTC.

CDR3 residues: CASSLVRNTYGYTF. The CDR3 DNA is TGTGCCAGCAGCTTAGTCCGGAACACTTATGGCTACACCTTC. This sequence joins TRBV7-2 and TRBJ1-2; D gene uncertain. Germline V lookup: CDR1 SGHTA, CDR2 FQGNSA. This CDR3 spans 14 amino acids. V was clipped by 1 base and J by 5 bases, with 11 bases between them.

The chain links TRBV19 to TRBJ2-7; 8 positions match TRBD1. V gave up 2 bases and J gave up 5 bases; unmatched junction bases: 14. Germline V gene data show CDR1 as LNHDA and CDR2 as SQIVND (reference sequence). This CDR3 has 17 residues. CDR3 bases: TGTGCCAGTAGTATAAGCCCGACAGGGGAAAGGGTCGACGAGCAGTACTTC. This encodes CASSISPTGERVDEQYF.

Comments on this clone: Additional DNA sequences in this sample encode the identical CDR3. This chain uses TRBV30 with TRBJ1-5; D remains unclear. Trimming shortened V by 2 bases and J by 0 bases, and 5 bases separated the two germline ends. The germline gives CDR1 GTSNPN, CDR2 SVGIG (reference sequence). This CDR3 region has 13 residues. The CDR3 spells CAWSSDSNQPQHF. CDR3 nucleotide sequence: TGTGCCTGGAGTTCAGATAGCAATCAGCCCCAGCATTTT.

This clone showed up just once. The rearrangement joins TRBV19 to TRBJ2-3, with 8 bases fitting TRBD2. CDR3 length equals 18 residues. V lost 7 bases, J lost 1 base, and 16 bases stayed unmatched. In germline, CDR1 is LNHDA, CDR2 SQIVND (reference sequence). The DNA of the CDR3 is TGTGCCAGTAAGGATGCAGCGGGGGCGAAAGGGGGCACAGATACGCAGTATTTT. Protein product: CASKDAAGAKGGTDTQYF. The variable domain in full, completed from reference TRBV19 and TRBJ2-3, reads DGGITQSPKYLFRKEGQNVTLSCEQNLNHDAMYWYRQDPGQGLRLIYYSQIVNDFQKGDIAEGYSVSREKKESFPLTVTSAQKNPTAFYLCASKDAAGAKGGTDTQYFGPGTRLTVL.

This chain connects TRBV5-1 to TRBJ1-1; D perhaps matches TRBD1 (5 bases). The CDR3 has 16 residues. CDR1 and CDR2 (germline): SGHRS, YFSETQ. Trimming cost V 0 bases and J 7 bases, with 19 bases left between them. DNA for the CDR3: TGCGCCAGCAGCTTGGGCCCCCCCGGGACCGAGAGTGAAGCTTTCTTT. It yields the protein CASSLGPPGTESEAFF.

The gene calls are TRBV7-9 and TRBJ2-3; D is uncertain. In germline, CDR1 is SEHNR, CDR2 FQNEAQ (reference sequence). Trimming left V 3 bases short and J 2 bases short, with 9 bases between. The CDR3 has 14 amino acids. The CDR3 coding sequence is TGTGCCAGCAGCTTGGGGTCGTACACAGATACGCAGTATTTT. It specifies CASSLGSYTDTQYF.

The J gene is TRBJ1-3, the V gene TRBV11-2; D uncertain. This CDR3 contains 15 residues. Trimming took 0 bases from V and 3 from J, leaving 9 bases between them. Germline V gene lookup returns CDR1 SGHAT and CDR2 FQNNGV. The CDR3 nucleotides read TGTGCCAGCAGCTTAGAGGGGTTTGTTGGAAACACCATATATTTT. Amino acids: CASSLEGFVGNTIYF.

V usage is TRBV27 and J usage is TRBJ2-3; TRBD1 or TRBD2 may be the D gene (5 bases each). Germline CDR1 reads MNHEY; CDR2 reads SMNVEV (reference sequence). V dropped 7 bases and J dropped 2 bases, with 10 bases sitting between them. This CDR3 is built from 13 residues. CDR3 protein: CASMRGATDTQYF. As DNA, the CDR3 is TGTGCCAGCATGAGGGGCGCCACAGATACGCAGTATTTT.

In this sample, this clone turned up once. The chain couples TRBV4-2 to TRBJ2-3; 11 bases agree with TRBD2. Germline lookup yields CDR1 LGHNA and CDR2 YNFKEQ. J was trimmed by 0 bases and V by 4 bases; bases with no gene match: 9. The CDR3 is 18 amino acids. The CDR3 spells CASSRNSLAGVSTDTQYF. Written as DNA, the CDR3 is TGTGCCAGCAGCCGGAATTCACTAGCGGGGGTTAGCACAGATACGCAGTATTTT.

J is TRBJ1-5 and V is TRBV7-2; the D is unclear. The CDR3 consists of 14 residues. Germline values: CDR1 SGHTA, CDR2 FQGNSA. The ends were cut back, 5 bases at V and 4 bases at J, with 12 bases in the middle. This chain's CDR3 is CASSPGTVNQPQHF. The CDR3 DNA is TGTGCCAGCAGCCCGGGAACAGTGAATCAGCCCCAGCATTTT.

The chain links TRBV30 to TRBJ1-3, with no clear D. Trimming shortened V by 1 base and J by 4 bases, and 11 bases separated the two germline ends. CDR3 length equals 14 residues. In germline, CDR1 is GTSNPN, CDR2 SVGIG (reference sequence). DNA of the CDR3: TGTGCCTGGAGTGCCGGCCTGGGAGGAAACACCATATATTTT. Protein: CAWSAGLGGNTIYF.

On this clone: The identical CDR3 is also encoded by other nucleotide sequences in the sample. V and J are TRBV19 and TRBJ1-1; D is uncertain. Germline CDR1 and CDR2: LNHDA and SQIVND (reference sequence). Between the trimmed V and J ends, which lost 1 base and 5 bases, there was a span of 8 bases. The CDR3 runs 13 residues. This CDR3 reads CASSIGAYTEAFF. CDR3 DNA: TGTGCCAGTAGTATAGGAGCATATACTGAAGCTTTCTTT.

This chain connects TRBV7-2 to TRBJ2-5, with D unresolved. CDR3 length equals 14 residues. The V gene lost 1 base and the J gene lost 5 bases, with 11 bases spanning the gap. Germline values: CDR1 SGHTA, CDR2 FQGNSA. CDR3 DNA sequence: TGTGCCAGCAGCTTAGGTGGCGGAAGGGAGACCCAGTACTTC. Translation: CASSLGGGRETQYF. The full variable domain, rest sourced from reference TRBV7-2 and TRBJ2-5, is GAGVSQSPSNKVTEKGKDVELRCDPISGHTALYWYRQSLGQGLEFLIYFQGNSAPDKSGLPSDRFSAERTGGSVSTLTIQRTQQEDSAVYLCASSLGGGRETQYFGPGTRLLVL.

The CDR3 loop reads CASSLDSKNYEQYF. The CDR3 DNA is TGTGCCAGCAGTCTTGACAGCAAAAACTACGAGCAGTACTTC. The chain recombines TRBV25-1 with TRBJ2-7, with D perhaps matching TRBD1 (5 bases). Germline values: CDR1 MGHDK, CDR2 SYGVNS. V lost 5 bases to trimming and J lost 3 bases, with 14 bases between them. This CDR3 is 14 amino acids long.

The V call is TRBV14, the J call TRBJ1-2, with a weak D call TRBD1 (5 bases). Germline CDR1 SGHDN, CDR2 FVKESK. V lost 1 base and J 4 bases, leaving 10 bases between the germline ends. CDR3 length equals 14 residues. The CDR3: CASSQGQPPYGYTF. In nucleotides, the CDR3 is TGTGCCAGCAGCCAAGGACAGCCACCCTATGGCTACACCTTC. The complete variable domain, with remaining parts taken from reference TRBV14 and TRBJ1-2, reads EAGVTQFPSHSVIEKGQTVTLRCDPISGHDNLYWYRRVMGKEIKFLLHFVKESKQDESGMPNNRFLAERTGGTYSTLKVQPAELEDSGVYFCASSQGQPPYGYTFGSGTRLTVV.